This T cell receptor (beta chain) stems from a study of blood T cell repertoires in COVID-19. Study processing details: Estimation of nucleated cell counts was performed using reference gene primer amplification. TCRdb's copy holds only in-frame clones and misses some; the assay was immunoSEQ multiplex PCR. V and J calls and clone size are those listed in that table; D and trimming were worked out from the DNA. The table lists 250,000 to 300,000 clones, over 75% of them singletons. This sequence originates from a woman in her 30s who had recovered from COVID-19. Sample: PBMCs or T cells enriched from blood (not recorded which).

In nucleotides, the CDR3 is TGTGCCAGCAGTCCACTAGCGGCTAGCACAGATACGCAGTATTTT. Translated: CASSPLAASTDTQYF. The V call is TRBV14, the J call TRBJ2-3, with 8 nucleotides matching TRBD2. The CDR3 has 15 residues. Germline V CDR1 and CDR2: SGHDN, FVKESK. Trimming cost V 6 bases and J 0 bases; bases outside gene matches: 5.